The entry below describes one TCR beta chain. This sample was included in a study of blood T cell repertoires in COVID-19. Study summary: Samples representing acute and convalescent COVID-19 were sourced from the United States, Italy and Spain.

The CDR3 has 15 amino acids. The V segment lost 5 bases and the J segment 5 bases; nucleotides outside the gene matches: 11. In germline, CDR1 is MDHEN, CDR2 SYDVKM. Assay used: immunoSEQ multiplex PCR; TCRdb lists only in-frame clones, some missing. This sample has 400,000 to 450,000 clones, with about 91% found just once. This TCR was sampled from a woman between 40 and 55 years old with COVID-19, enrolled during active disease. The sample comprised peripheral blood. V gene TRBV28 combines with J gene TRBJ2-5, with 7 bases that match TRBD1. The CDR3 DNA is TGTGCCAGCAGTATCACATCAAGGGGGCGGGAGACCCAGTACTTC. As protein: CASSITSRGRETQYF.